This T cell receptor beta chain was profiled in a study of response to subunit inactivated influenza vaccine. Ten or more counts support this clonotype. Antigen unknown. Using its own MiXCR run on the RT-PCR reads, TCRdb lists one record per CDR3 protein. This repertoire shows around 540,000 distinct CDR3 sequences, about 11% found once; its top ten account for about a tenth. Points from the study as a whole: Authors suggested few new T cells are recruited by each seasonal influenza vaccination.

Trimming took off 2 bases at V and 5 bases at J, with 18 bases between the two ends. CDR1 is LGHNA and CDR2 is YSLEER in the germline V gene. The CDR3 contains 17 residues. The receptor comes from a man aged 45 to 65 who received an inactivated influenza vaccine. The sample in question was PBMCs from blood, obtained on the day of vaccination. The chain combines TRBV4-3 with TRBJ2-2; D is possibly TRBD1 (6 bases). CDR3 protein: CASSQLYRVDQTGELFF. In DNA form, the CDR3 reads TGCGCCAGCAGCCAATTATACAGGGTTGATCAGACCGGGGAGCTGTTTTTT.